This TCR beta chain came from a study of T cells in Graves' hyperthyroidism and ophthalmopathy. CDR3 length equals 15 residues. The germline V and J ends were trimmed by 5 bases and 9 bases, with 22 bases remaining between them. The germline CDR1 and CDR2 sequences are MNHNS and SASEGT. RNA transcripts yielded amplified TCR beta CDR3 regions. Primed by the HTBI set, a first-round RT-PCR was run on the TCR CDR3. Using its own MiXCR run on the multiplex PCR reads, TCRdb lists one record per CDR3 protein. The sample carries about 600,000 distinct CDR3 sequences, 12% to 15% recorded once. Whole-study findings and limits: With a median lead of about six months before onset, the model predicted ophthalmopathy.

This clonotype occurred many times. Its antigen is not identified. Enrolled ophthalmopathy patients presented with a Clinical Activity Score of at least 3, a NOSPECS grade of at least 4, and disease duration under 3 months. Lactation, pregnancy, other autoimmune disease or uncontrolled infection led to exclusion of patients. The receptor comes from a woman aged 18-30 years with Graves' ophthalmopathy. The chain uses TRBV6-1 and TRBJ1-1; D perhaps matches TRBD1 (6 bases). What was sequenced was blood. In nucleotides, the CDR3 is TGTGCCAGCAGTTTCCCGGGACACCCTCCGAGGAAAGCTTTCTTT. It encodes CASSFPGHPPRKAFF.